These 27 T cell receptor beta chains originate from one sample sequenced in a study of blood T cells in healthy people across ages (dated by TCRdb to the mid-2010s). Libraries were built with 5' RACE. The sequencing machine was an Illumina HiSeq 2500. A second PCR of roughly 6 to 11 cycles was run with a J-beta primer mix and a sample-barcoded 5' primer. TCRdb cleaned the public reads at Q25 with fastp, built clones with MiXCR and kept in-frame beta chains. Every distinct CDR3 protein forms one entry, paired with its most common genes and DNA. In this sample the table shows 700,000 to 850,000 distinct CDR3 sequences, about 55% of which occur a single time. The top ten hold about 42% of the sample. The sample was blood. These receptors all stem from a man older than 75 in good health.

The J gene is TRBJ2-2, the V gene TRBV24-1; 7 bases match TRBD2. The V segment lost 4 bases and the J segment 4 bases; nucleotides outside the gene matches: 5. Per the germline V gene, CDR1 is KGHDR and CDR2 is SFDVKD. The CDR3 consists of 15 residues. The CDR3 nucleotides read TGTGCCACCAGTGACCGGGGGGAAGGCACCGGGGAGCTGTTTTTT. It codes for CATSDRGEGTGELFF.

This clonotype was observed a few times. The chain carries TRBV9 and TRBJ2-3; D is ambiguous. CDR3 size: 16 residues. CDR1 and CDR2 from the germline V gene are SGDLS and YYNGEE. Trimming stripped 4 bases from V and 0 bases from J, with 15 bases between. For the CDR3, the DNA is TGTGCCAGCAGCCCAAGACGGCTACCTAGCACAGATACGCAGTATTTT. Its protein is CASSPRRLPSTDTQYF.

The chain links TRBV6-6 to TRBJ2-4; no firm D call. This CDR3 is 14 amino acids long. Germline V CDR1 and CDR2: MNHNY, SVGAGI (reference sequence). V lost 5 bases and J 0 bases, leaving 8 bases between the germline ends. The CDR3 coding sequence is TGTGCCAGCAGTGTGAGGCAAGCCAAAAACATTCAGTACTTC. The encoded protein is CASSVRQAKNIQYF.

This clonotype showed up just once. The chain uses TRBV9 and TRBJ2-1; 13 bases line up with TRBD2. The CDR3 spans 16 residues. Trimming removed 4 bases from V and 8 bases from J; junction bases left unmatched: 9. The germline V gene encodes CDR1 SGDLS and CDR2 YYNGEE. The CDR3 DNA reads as TGTGCCAGCAGCCCTGGGACTAGCGGGACAAGGGATGAGCAGTTCTTC. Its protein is CASSPGTSGTRDEQFF.

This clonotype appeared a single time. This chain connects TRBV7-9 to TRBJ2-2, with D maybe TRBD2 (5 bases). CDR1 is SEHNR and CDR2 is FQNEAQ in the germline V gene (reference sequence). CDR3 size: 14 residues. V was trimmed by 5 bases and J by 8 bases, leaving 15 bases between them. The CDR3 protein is CASSRELPVGELFF. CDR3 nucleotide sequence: TGTGCCAGCAGCCGGGAACTACCGGTTGGGGAGCTGTTTTTT.

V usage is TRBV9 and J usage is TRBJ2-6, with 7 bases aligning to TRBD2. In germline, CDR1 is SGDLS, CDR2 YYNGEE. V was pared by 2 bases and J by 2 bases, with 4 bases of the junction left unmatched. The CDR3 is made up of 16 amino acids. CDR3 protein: CASSVERGAGANVLTF. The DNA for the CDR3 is TGTGCCAGCAGCGTGGAGCGGGGCGCTGGGGCCAACGTCCTGACTTTC. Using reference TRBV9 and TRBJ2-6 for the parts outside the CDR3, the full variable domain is DSGVTQTPKHLITATGQRVTLRCSPRSGDLSVYWYQQSLDQGLQFLIQYYNGEERAKGNILERFSAQQFPDLHSELNLSSLELGDSALYFCASSVERGAGANVLTFGAGSRLTVL.

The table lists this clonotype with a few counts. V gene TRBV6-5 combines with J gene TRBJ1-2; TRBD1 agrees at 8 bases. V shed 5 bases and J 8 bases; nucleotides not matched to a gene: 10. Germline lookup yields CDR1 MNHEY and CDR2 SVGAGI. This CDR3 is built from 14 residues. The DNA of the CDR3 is TGTGCCAGCAGTCCGGCCCGACAGGGGCCCGGCTACACCTTC. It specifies CASSPARQGPGYTF.

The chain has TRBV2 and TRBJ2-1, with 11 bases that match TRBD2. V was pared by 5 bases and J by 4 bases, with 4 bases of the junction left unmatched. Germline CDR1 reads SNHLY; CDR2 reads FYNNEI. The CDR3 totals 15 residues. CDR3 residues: CASSHWTSGYNEQFF. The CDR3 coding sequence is TGTGCCAGCAGTCATTGGACTAGCGGGTACAATGAGCAGTTCTTC.

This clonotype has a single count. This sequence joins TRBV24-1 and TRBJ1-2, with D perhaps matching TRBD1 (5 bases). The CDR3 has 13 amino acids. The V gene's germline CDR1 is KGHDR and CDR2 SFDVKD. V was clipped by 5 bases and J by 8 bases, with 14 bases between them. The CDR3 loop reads CATSGYESGGYTF. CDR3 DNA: TGTGCCACCAGTGGTTATGAATCAGGGGGCTACACCTTC.

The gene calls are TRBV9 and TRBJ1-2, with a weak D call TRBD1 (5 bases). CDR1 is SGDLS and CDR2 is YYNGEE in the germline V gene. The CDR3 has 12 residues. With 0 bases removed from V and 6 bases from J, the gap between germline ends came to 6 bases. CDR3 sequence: CASSVAGNGYTF. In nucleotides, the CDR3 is TGTGCCAGCAGCGTAGCAGGGAATGGCTACACCTTC.

CDR3 residues: CASSPGTGQVYEQYF. CDR3 sequence (DNA): TGTGCCAGCAGTCCCGGGACAGGGCAGGTATACGAGCAGTACTTC. This chain uses TRBV28 with TRBJ2-7; 9 nucleotides match TRBD1. Germline V gene sequence: CDR1 MDHEN, CDR2 SYDVKM. J was trimmed by 4 bases and V by 5 bases; bases with no gene match: 9. The CDR3 totals 15 residues.

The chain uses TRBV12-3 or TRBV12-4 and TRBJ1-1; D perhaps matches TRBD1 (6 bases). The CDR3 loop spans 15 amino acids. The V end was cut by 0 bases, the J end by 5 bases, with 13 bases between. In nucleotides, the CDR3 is TGTGCCAGCAGTTTAGCGCTAGGGGGACGGACTGAAGCTTTCTTT. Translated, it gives CASSLALGGRTEAFF.

The CDR3 sequence: CASSYLGAETQYF. The CDR3 nucleotides read TGTGCCAGCAGCTACCTTGGGGCAGAGACCCAGTACTTC. This chain connects TRBV7-3 to TRBJ2-5; possibly TRBD1 for D (5 bases). The CDR3 contains 13 residues. V was trimmed by 4 bases and J by 4 bases, leaving 10 bases between them. Per the germline V gene, CDR1 is SGHTA and CDR2 is FQGTGA.

The CDR3 is CASSLLAGYEQYF. As DNA, the CDR3 is TGTGCCAGCAGTTTACTAGCGGGCTACGAGCAGTACTTC. This chain connects TRBV28 to TRBJ2-7, with 8 bases identical to TRBD2. CDR3 length: 13 amino acids. After removal of 2 bases from V and 3 bases from J, the junction contained 0 bases not matched to a gene. Germline V gene lookup returns CDR1 MDHEN and CDR2 SYDVKM.

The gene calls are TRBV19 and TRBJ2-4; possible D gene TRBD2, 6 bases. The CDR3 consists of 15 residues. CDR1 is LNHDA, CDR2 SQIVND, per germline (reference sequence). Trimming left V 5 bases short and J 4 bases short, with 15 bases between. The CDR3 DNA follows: TGTGCCAGTAGTCCGGGAGCTCAAGGGAAAAACATTCAGTACTTC. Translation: CASSPGAQGKNIQYF.

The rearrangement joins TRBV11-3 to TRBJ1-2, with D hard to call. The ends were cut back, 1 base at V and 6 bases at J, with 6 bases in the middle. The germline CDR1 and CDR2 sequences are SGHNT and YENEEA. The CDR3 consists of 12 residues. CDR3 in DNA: TGTGCCAGCAGCTTAGGGTCCAATGGCTACACCTTC. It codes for CASSLGSNGYTF.

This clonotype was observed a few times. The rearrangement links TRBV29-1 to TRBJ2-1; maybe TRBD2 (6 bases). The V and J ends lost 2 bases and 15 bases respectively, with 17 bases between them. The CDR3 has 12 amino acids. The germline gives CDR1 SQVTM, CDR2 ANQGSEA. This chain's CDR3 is CSVELLAGKGFF. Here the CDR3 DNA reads TGCAGCGTTGAACTACTAGCCGGAAAGGGGTTCTTC.

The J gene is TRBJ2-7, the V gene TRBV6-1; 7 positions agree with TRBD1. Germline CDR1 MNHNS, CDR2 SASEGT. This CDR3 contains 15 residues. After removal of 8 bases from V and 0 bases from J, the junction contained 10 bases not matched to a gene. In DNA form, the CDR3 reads TGTGCCAGCCTTAATCCCGGGACAGCCTCCTACGAGCAGTACTTC. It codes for CASLNPGTASYEQYF.

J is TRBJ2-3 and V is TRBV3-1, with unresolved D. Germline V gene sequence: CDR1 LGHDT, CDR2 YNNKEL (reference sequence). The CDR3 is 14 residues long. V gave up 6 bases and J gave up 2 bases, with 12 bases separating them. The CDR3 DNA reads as TGTGCCAGCAGACGAGACGGGTACACAGATACGCAGTATTTT. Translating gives CASRRDGYTDTQYF.

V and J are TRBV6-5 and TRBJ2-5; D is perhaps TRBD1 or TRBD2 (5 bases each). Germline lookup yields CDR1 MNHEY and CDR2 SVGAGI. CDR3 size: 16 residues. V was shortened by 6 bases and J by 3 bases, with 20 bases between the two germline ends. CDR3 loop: CASSDPSRDAKETQYF. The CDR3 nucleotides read TGTGCCAGCAGCGACCCGTCCCGGGACGCCAAAGAGACCCAGTACTTC.

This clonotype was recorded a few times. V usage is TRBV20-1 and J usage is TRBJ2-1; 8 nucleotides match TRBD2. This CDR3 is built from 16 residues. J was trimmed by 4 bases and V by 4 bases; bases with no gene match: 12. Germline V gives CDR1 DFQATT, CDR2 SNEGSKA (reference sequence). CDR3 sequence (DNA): TGCAGTGCTATATCTCGGGGCGCTAGCGGGTACAATGAGCAGTTCTTC. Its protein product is CSAISRGASGYNEQFF.

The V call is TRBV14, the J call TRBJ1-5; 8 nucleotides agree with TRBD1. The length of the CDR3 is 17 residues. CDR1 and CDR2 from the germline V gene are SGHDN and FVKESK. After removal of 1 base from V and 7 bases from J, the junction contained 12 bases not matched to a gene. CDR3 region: CASSQGRMDRERQPQHF. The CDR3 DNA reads TGTGCCAGCAGCCAAGGCCGGATGGACAGGGAAAGACAGCCCCAGCATTTT. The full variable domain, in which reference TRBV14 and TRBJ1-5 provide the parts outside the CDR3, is EAGVTQFPSHSVIEKGQTVTLRCDPISGHDNLYWYRRVMGKEIKFLLHFVKESKQDESGMPNNRFLAERTGGTYSTLKVQPAELEDSGVYFCASSQGRMDRERQPQHFGDGTRLSIL.

CDR3 protein: CASSLGGTRSNEQFF. CDR3 nucleotide sequence: TGCGCCAGCAGCTTGGGAGGTACTAGATCCAATGAGCAGTTCTTC. The chain carries TRBV5-1 and TRBJ2-1; the D gene is possibly TRBD2 (5 bases). CDR1 is SGHRS, CDR2 YFSETQ, per germline. Trimming took 0 bases from V and 6 from J, leaving 13 bases between them. The CDR3 consists of 15 residues.

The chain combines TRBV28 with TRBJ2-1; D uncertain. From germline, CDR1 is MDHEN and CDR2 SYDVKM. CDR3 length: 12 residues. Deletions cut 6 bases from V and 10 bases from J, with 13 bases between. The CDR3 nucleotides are TGTGCCAGCAGGGGCCCCAAGACGGAGCAGTTCTTC. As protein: CASRGPKTEQFF.

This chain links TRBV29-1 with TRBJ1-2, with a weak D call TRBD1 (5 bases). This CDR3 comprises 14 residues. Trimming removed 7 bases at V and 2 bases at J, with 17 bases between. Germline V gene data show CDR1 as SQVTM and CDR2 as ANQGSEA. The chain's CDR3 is CSAPLEGPNYGYTF. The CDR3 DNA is TGCAGCGCCCCCCTGGAGGGACCGAACTATGGCTACACCTTC.

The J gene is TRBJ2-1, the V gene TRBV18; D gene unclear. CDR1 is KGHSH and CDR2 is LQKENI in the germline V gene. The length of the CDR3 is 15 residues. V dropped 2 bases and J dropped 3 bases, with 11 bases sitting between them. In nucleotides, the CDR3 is TGTGCCAGCTCACCAGGCCCCCTGGACTACAATGAGCAGTTCTTC. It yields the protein CASSPGPLDYNEQFF.

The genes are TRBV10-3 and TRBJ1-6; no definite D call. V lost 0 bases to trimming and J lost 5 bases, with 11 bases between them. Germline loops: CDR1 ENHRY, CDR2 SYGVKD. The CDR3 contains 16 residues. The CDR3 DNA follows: TGTGCCATCAGTGAGTCTGGTCCTCACGATAATTCACCCCTCCACTTT. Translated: CAISESGPHDNSPLHF.